A single sample gave rise to the 11 T cell receptor beta chains below, sequenced in a study of blood T cell repertoires in COVID-19. TCRdb's table, derived via immunoSEQ multiplex PCR, lists solely in-frame clones and lacks some. The sample lists about 76,000 clones, 86% occurring once. The sequenced material came from peripheral blood. The receptor source for this set is a human donor in a cohort sampled during active COVID-19.

The chain couples TRBV5-1 to TRBJ2-5, with 9 bases that match TRBD1. V was clipped by 6 bases and J by 4 bases; unmatched bases: 7. The CDR3 totals 14 residues. Germline assignment: CDR1 SGHRS and CDR2 YFSETQ. The DNA of the CDR3 is TGCGCCAGCACCGTGGGACAGGGTAGAGAGACCCAGTACTTC. This translates into CASTVGQGRETQYF.

This clone has a handful of counts. V and J are TRBV5-3 and TRBJ2-7; no clear D. TRBV5-3 is marked as an open reading frame, function uncertain. The CDR3 sequence is 16 residues long. With 6 bases removed from V and 0 bases from J, the gap between germline ends came to 19 bases. DNA of the CDR3: TGTGCCAGAACCCTCAGGTCAGATAAAGACTCCTACGAGCAGTACTTC. It yields the protein CARTLRSDKDSYEQYF.

The chain couples TRBV5-4 to TRBJ1-1, with a possible D match to TRBD1 (6 bases). This CDR3 contains 13 residues. CDR1 and CDR2 from the germline V gene are SGHNT and YYREEE (reference sequence). V was cut by 4 bases and J by 4 bases, with 11 bases left in between. In DNA form, the CDR3 reads TGTGCCAGCAGCCCTACAGGGCCCACTGAAGCTTTCTTT. Protein product: CASSPTGPTEAFF.

The J gene is TRBJ2-2, the V gene TRBV7-6; possibly TRBD2 for D (7 bases). The V gene's germline CDR1 is SGHVS and CDR2 FNYEAQ. Trimming cost V 6 bases and J 6 bases, with 17 bases left between them. The CDR3 covers 15 residues. The CDR3 loop reads CASSITGGWPGELFF. In DNA, the CDR3 is TGTGCCAGCAGTATCACGGGGGGCTGGCCCGGGGAGCTGTTTTTT.

This chain links TRBV5-4 with TRBJ2-3, with D perhaps TRBD1 (5 bases). Germline CDR1 is SGHNT and CDR2 is YYREEE (reference sequence). The germline V and J ends were trimmed by 7 bases and 0 bases, with 15 bases remaining between them. This CDR3 has 15 residues. The CDR3 nucleotides are TGTGCCAGCGGCGTTTGGGGCCGGAGCACAGATACGCAGTATTTT. It encodes CASGVWGRSTDTQYF.

This clone was found once. The chain combines TRBV4-1 with TRBJ2-1; 10 bases map to TRBD2. Germline V gene data show CDR1 as MGHRA and CDR2 as YSYEKL. V lost 3 bases to trimming and J lost 7 bases; unmatched junction nucleotides: 9. The CDR3 is 16 residues long. DNA for the CDR3: TGCGCCAGCAGCCAGGTTGGCGCTAGCGGGGGAAATGAGCAGTTCTTC. Protein product: CASSQVGASGGNEQFF.

The chain is built from TRBV11-2 and TRBJ2-3; 9 bases match TRBD1. From germline, CDR1 is SGHAT and CDR2 FQNNGV. The length of the CDR3 is 15 residues. J lost 2 bases, V lost 5 bases, and 5 bases had no gene match. The CDR3 bases are TGTGCCAGCAGCCCCGGACAGGGGCTCACAGATACGCAGTATTTT. Its translation: CASSPGQGLTDTQYF.

The chain joins TRBV19 to TRBJ2-3; 14 positions agree with TRBD2. Germline trimming cut 6 bases from V and 5 bases from J; bases unmatched to any gene: 10. Germline V gene sequence: CDR1 LNHDA, CDR2 SQIVND (reference sequence). The CDR3 covers 17 residues. The CDR3 is CASSPIRLAGGKDTQYF. CDR3 nucleotide sequence: TGTGCCAGTAGCCCTATCCGACTAGCGGGAGGGAAAGATACGCAGTATTTT.

The chain uses TRBV28 and TRBJ2-7, with D uncertain. Per germline, CDR1 MDHEN and CDR2 SYDVKM. This CDR3 contains 13 residues. V dropped 3 bases and J dropped 1 base, with 7 bases sitting between them. The CDR3 sequence: CASSLASSYEQYF. The CDR3 DNA reads TGTGCCAGCAGTTTGGCCAGTTCCTACGAGCAGTACTTC.

The chain couples TRBV2 to TRBJ2-7, with 8 bases that match TRBD1. J was trimmed by 2 bases and V by 8 bases; bases with no gene match: 2. CDR3 length equals 12 residues. Germline V gene data show CDR1 as SNHLY and CDR2 as FYNNEI. DNA for the CDR3: TGTGCCAGCCAGGGACAGGCCTACGAGCAGTACTTC. Its protein product is CASQGQAYEQYF.

The gene calls are TRBV9 and TRBJ2-7, with 10 nucleotides matching TRBD2. Per the germline V gene, CDR1 is SGDLS and CDR2 is YYNGEE. Losses at the gene ends were 4 bases for V and 5 bases for J; bases not matched to a gene: 9. The CDR3 extends over 15 amino acids. The CDR3 is CASSSLLAGVDEQYF. The CDR3 region has the DNA TGTGCCAGCAGCTCCCTTCTAGCGGGAGTTGACGAGCAGTACTTC.